The clone carrying this T cell receptor (beta chain) occurred once. The CDR3 totals 14 residues. Germline V gene data show CDR1 as SGHRS and CDR2 as YFSETQ. The V and J ends lost 5 bases and 2 bases respectively, with 14 bases between them. This entry comes from a study of cytomegalovirus exposure and HLA in healthy donors. The PCR employed 60 Vbeta primers together with 13 Jbeta primers. Using immunoSEQ multiplex PCR, the repertoire was profiled, and TCRdb retains in-frame clones only, with some absent. The table records some 200,000 clones, approximately 70% of them present only once. Sequencing used PBMCs. The receptor was isolated from a woman aged 25 to 45 in good health and CMV-seronegative. V gene TRBV5-1 combines with J gene TRBJ2-7; TRBD1 is a possible D gene (5 bases). This CDR3 reads CASSIAGATYEQYF. The CDR3 DNA is TGCGCCAGCAGTATCGCTGGGGCCACCTACGAGCAGTACTTC. Drawing the rest from reference TRBV5-1 and TRBJ2-7, the complete variable domain is KAGVTQTPRYLIKTRGQQVTLSCSPISGHRSVSWYQQTPGQGLQFLFEYFSETQRNKGNFPGRFSGRQFSNSRSEMNVSTLELGDSALYLCASSIAGATYEQYFGPGTRLTVT.